Described below is a single T cell receptor beta chain sequence and its context. The target of this receptor is not known. No much larger clone exists at a distance of one base, and base qualities are not known. The 39 donors, aged about 6 to 100 years, were systemically healthy Caucasian individuals from Russia. Ten milliliters of peripheral blood were drawn from each donor into EDTA-treated Vacutainer tubes. PBMCs were isolated by Ficoll-Paque density-gradient centrifugation, with at least 6.5 million obtained per sample. Trizol reagent was used to extract total RNA from the PBMCs, yielding at least 6 micrograms per sample. For every donor, an aliquot of PBMCs went through flow cytometry to measure the percentages of naive CD45RAhigh/CD27high T cells. The record originates from a study of blood T cells in healthy people across ages (dated by TCRdb to between 2015 and 2016). The study in broad terms: In model experiments, template switching captured about one uniquely barcoded TCR beta cDNA molecule for every two T cells. The study analyzed two additional independent replicas of 1 million unique cDNA reads from the same blood draw for two donors, one aged 18 to 30 and one aged 80 or older. To track age-related changes in TCR beta repertoire diversity, the study relied on deep sequencing normalized with unique cDNA molecular identifiers. Donors of different ages were randomly distributed across sequencing lanes to avoid experimental bias. The donors were split into four age groups: young (average around 16 years), middle-aged (over 35), aged (about 56) and long-lived (roughly 86).

Receptor libraries were prepared by 5' RACE. The sequencing machine was an Illumina HiSeq 2500. A second PCR of roughly 7 to 11 cycles was performed with a sample-barcoded 5' primer and a J-beta primer mix. Each TCR beta cDNA molecule received a unique molecular identifier from a template-switch 5' adaptor carrying 12 random nucleotides. At least 2.5 million CDR3-containing paired-end reads were obtained from each sample. First-strand cDNA was synthesized from all RNA with the Mint cDNA synthesis kit, primed by a TRBC-specific oligonucleotide. All cDNA was treated with uracil-DNA glycosylase and then went through a first 18-cycle PCR with the universal primers M1SS and BC2_uni_R. The source study handled its data this way. Normalization of each sample was performed by random selection of 1 million high-quality reads, each carrying a distinct molecular identifier. Reads with shared molecular identifiers were discarded instead of being binned into consensus sequences. MiTCR, with a Q25 quality threshold and the strictest error-elimination algorithm, was used for CDR3 identification, clonotype clustering and error correction. A nonparametric unseen species model with Euler transformation was used to estimate a lower bound on total TCR beta diversity. TCRdb ran its own pipeline on the public reads, namely fastp trimming at Q25 and MiXCR clone calling, and kept in-frame beta chains. One record per CDR3 amino acid sequence lists the most common genes and DNA. TCRdb's processing, not the authors' own work, is the source of the V and J calls. This sample holds just over 1 million distinct CDR3 sequences; under 55% were observed only once. The biggest ten clones account for about 19% of the sample.

The study at large found these results: As age increased, observed TCR beta diversity per million T cells dropped in a roughly linear way, and a significant reduction was already evident by age approximately 40. Bulk unsorted PBMC profiling prevented conclusive comparison of naive and antigen-experienced compartments. Donor CMV infection status was unknown, potentially confounding age-related changes in expanded clonotypes. Estimates of total diversity based on one million sequenced T cells were regarded as lower bounds and as underestimates. A strong correlation was found between observed TCR beta diversity and the percentage of naive T cells measured by flow cytometry. Compared with the aged group, the long-lived group had more naive CD4+ T cells, fewer expanded clones and increased TCR diversity, suggesting age selection.

The CDR3 covers 13 residues, taking in both the cysteine and the phenylalanine. The retained sequence is limited to the CDR3, 39 bases, with the frame set at the first base. Deletion took 3 bases off V and 3 bases off J, with a span of 9 bases between the germline ends. CDR1 and CDR2 (SGDLS, YYNGEE) derive from the germline V gene. The chain uses TRBV9 and TRBJ1-2; the D gene is perhaps TRBD1, on 5 matching bases. This sequence was found in a woman aged 55-69 years in good health. What was sequenced was blood. The nucleotides are TGTGCCAGCAGCGAGACAGACGACTATGGCTACACCTTC. The translation is CASSETDDYGYTF.